This is a list of T cell receptor beta chains from one sample in a study of response to subunit inactivated influenza vaccine. MiXCR was run by TCRdb on the RT-PCR reads, yielding one entry per CDR3 protein. The table has about 540,000 distinct CDR3 sequences, under 25% seen once. The same sample was also used in a study of T cells expressing NK-cell markers.

The input for sequencing was CD4+ T cells sorted from PBMCs, taken 11 to 12 days after vaccination. All receptors come from a man aged 45-65 years who received an inactivated influenza vaccine. The CDR3 runs from the conserved cysteine through the conserved F or W. The D gene is left open where the match is weak. Clone size, where shown, is once, few, many, or a class for clones that have expanded.

TRBJ2-3 | TRBV10-3 | NA | TRBD1 | CAITQTHRGLDTQYF | TGTGCCATCACCCAAACCCACAGGGGGTTAGATACGCAGTATTTT
TRBJ2-1 | TRBV5-5 | NA | NA | CASSTGPGNEQFF | TGTGCCAGCAGCACTGGGCCCGGCAATGAGCAGTTCTTC
TRBJ2-7 | TRBV27 | NA | NA | CASRQTGRSNYEQYF | TGTGCCAGCAGGCAGACAGGGAGGTCCAACTACGAGCAGTACTTC
TRBJ2-7 | TRBV7-2 | NA | NA | CASSQTRSSYEQYF | TGTGCCAGCAGCCAGACAAGGAGCTCCTACGAGCAGTACTTC
TRBJ1-6 | TRBV5-6 | few | NA | CASSLEGERSPLHF | TGTGCCAGCAGCTTGGAGGGTGAGCGATCACCCCTCCACTTT
TRBJ1-1 | TRBV5-1 | NA | TRBD1 | CASSLRTGGPNTEAFF | TGCGCCAGCAGCCTCCGGACAGGGGGGCCAAACACTGAAGCTTTCTTT
TRBJ1-1 | TRBV12-3/TRBV12-4 | NA | NA | CASSLFPGGTEAFF | TGTGCCAGCAGTTTATTCCCGGGGGGCACTGAAGCTTTCTTT
TRBJ1-1 | TRBV11-2 | few | TRBD1 | CASSLGQGSAEAFF | TGTGCCAGCAGCTTGGGACAGGGGTCCGCTGAAGCTTTCTTT
TRBJ2-2 | TRBV7-2 | few | NA | CASSTGLGYTGELFF | TGTGCCAGCAGCACAGGGTTGGGGTACACCGGGGAGCTGTTTTTT
TRBJ1-2 | TRBV28 | few | NA | CASSFKDYGYTF | TGTGCCAGCAGTTTTAAGGACTATGGCTACACCTTC
TRBJ1-4 | TRBV6-1 | NA | NA | CASAGGPPLFF | TGTGCCAGCGCGGGAGGACCCCCACTGTTTTTT
TRBJ1-1 | TRBV2 | NA | NA | CASSADRILGNTEAFF | TGTGCCAGCAGTGCCGACAGGATCCTGGGGAACACTGAAGCTTTCTTT
TRBJ1-2 | TRBV6-1 | few | NA | CASSPSHRTSYGYTF | TGTGCCAGCAGCCCCTCCCATAGGACCTCCTATGGCTACACCTTC
TRBJ1-1 | TRBV11-2 | NA | NA | CASSLGTPNTEAFF | TGTGCCAGCAGCTTAGGGACCCCGAACACTGAAGCTTTCTTT
TRBJ2-2 | TRBV12-3/TRBV12-4 | few | NA | CASSLGDGIGELFF | TGTGCCAGCAGTTTAGGGGATGGGATCGGGGAGCTGTTTTTT
TRBJ1-3 | TRBV9 | few | NA | CASNREGSSGNTIYF | TGTGCCAGCAACCGGGAGGGATCCTCTGGAAACACCATATATTTT
TRBJ2-5 | TRBV4-1 | NA | NA | CASSTPGRIETQYF | TGCGCCAGCAGCACCCCGGGACGGATAGAGACCCAGTACTTC
TRBJ1-4 | TRBV2 | few | TRBD1 | CASRVDRVGEKLFF | TGTGCCAGCAGGGTGGACAGGGTCGGTGAAAAACTGTTTTTT
TRBJ1-1 | TRBV7-8 | few | TRBD1 | CASKITGVVTEAFF | TGTGCCAGCAAAATAACAGGGGTTGTCACTGAAGCTTTCTTT
TRBJ2-5 | TRBV29-1 | few | TRBD2 | CSVDAGGFETQYF | TGCAGCGTTGATGCGGGAGGGTTCGAGACCCAGTACTTC
TRBJ2-3 | TRBV20-1 | few | NA | CSASGETRTPADTQYF | TGCAGTGCTAGTGGGGAGACTAGAACGCCGGCAGATACGCAGTATTTT
TRBJ2-7 | TRBV12-3/TRBV12-4 | NA | NA | CASSLGGAGYEQYF | TGTGCCAGCAGTTTAGGCGGGGCCGGGTACGAGCAGTACTTC